Listed below are T cell receptor beta chains from one sample, sequenced in a study of T cells in Graves' hyperthyroidism and ophthalmopathy. TCRdb re-derived calls from the multiplex PCR reads in MiXCR, one entry per CDR3 protein. The sample includes over 450,000 distinct CDR3 sequences, 17% seen only once; the top ten take 17%. Sample: blood. Receptors were obtained from a woman aged 18-29 years with Graves' ophthalmopathy. Each CDR3 is given with its conserved first and last residue. The D gene is left open where the match is weak. Clone size, where shown, is once, few, many, or a class for clones that have expanded.

TRBV7-2	NA	TRBJ2-1	NA	TGTGCCAGCAGCTTAGTTGGGGGAGTATTGCAGAATGAGCAGTTCTTC	CASSLVGGVLQNEQFF
TRBV4-2	NA	TRBJ2-2	NA	TGTGCCAGCAGCCAAGGACGAGGATCCGGGGAGCTGTTTTTT	CASSQGRGSGELFF
TRBV18	many	TRBJ1-6	NA	TGTGCCAGCTCACCCGTGACAGAGAATTCACCCCTCCACTTT	CASSPVTENSPLHF
TRBV7-9	NA	TRBJ1-1	TRBD1	TGTGCCAGCATAGGACAGGGGACCGGAGAAGCTTTCTTT	CASIGQGTGEAFF
TRBV4-1	few	TRBJ1-1	NA	TGCGCCAGCAGCCCTTACAGGGATGACACTGAAGCTTTCTTT	CASSPYRDDTEAFF
TRBV28	few	TRBJ1-4	NA	TGTGCCAGCAGTTTAGGCAGGGGCCTACTAAATGAAAAACTGTTTTTT	CASSLGRGLLNEKLFF
TRBV10-3	many	TRBJ2-7	NA	TGTGCCATCAGTGCCCCCGGGACCCCCGACGAGCAGTACTTC	CAISAPGTPDEQYF
TRBV3-1	many	TRBJ2-5	TRBD2	TGTGCCAGCAGCCAAGATCGACTAGCGGGGGGGGTGCGGTTAGCGACCCAGTACTTC	CASSQDRLAGGVRLATQYF
TRBV3-1	few	TRBJ1-2	NA	TGTGCCAGCAGCCAAGAGGGGCGGGGGCCGTTGGGTGGCTACACCTTC	CASSQEGRGPLGGYTF
TRBV28	NA	TRBJ1-5	NA	TGTGCCAGCAGTTCTCCTCAGTTGGGGTACCAGCATTTT	CASSSPQLGYQHF
TRBV6-1	few	TRBJ1-5	NA	TGTGCCAGCAGTGATATTGTCAATCAGCCCCAGCATTTT	CASSDIVNQPQHF
TRBV7-2	NA	TRBJ1-1	NA	TGTGCCAGCAGCTTACTGAGTCTCGACACTGAAGCTTTCTTT	CASSLLSLDTEAFF
TRBV5-1	NA	TRBJ1-4	TRBD1	TGTGCCAGCACCAACAGGGGGAGTAATGAAAAACTGTTTTTT	CASTNRGSNEKLFF
TRBV5-1	few	TRBJ2-6	NA	TGCGCCAGCAGCTCGGCCCCACAGGGCTCTGGGGCCAACGTCCTGACTTTC	CASSSAPQGSGANVLTF
TRBV7-2	many	TRBJ1-6	NA	TGTGCCAGCAGCTTAGAGTCCCCCGGGGATTCACCCCTCCACTTT	CASSLESPGDSPLHF
TRBV7-2	many	TRBJ1-1	NA	TGTGCCAGCAGCACCGGGACTAACACTGAAGCTTTCTTT	CASSTGTNTEAFF
TRBV13	few	TRBJ2-2	NA	TGTGCCAGCAGCTTAGGGGCTAGCGAGGCCGGGGAGCTGTTTTTT	CASSLGASEAGELFF
TRBV2	many	TRBJ2-3	TRBD1	TGTGCCAGCAGTGACCCGGGACAGGTCACAGATACGCAGTATTTT	CASSDPGQVTDTQYF
TRBV11-2	many	TRBJ2-3	TRBD1	TGTGCCAGCAGCTTGGGACAGGGGCACACAGATACGCAGTATTTT	CASSLGQGHTDTQYF
TRBV12-3/TRBV12-4	few	TRBJ1-1	NA	TGTGCCAGCAGCCCGGGGAGGGGCCTTGAAGCTTTCTTT	CASSPGRGLEAFF
TRBV29-1	many	TRBJ2-3	TRBD2	TGCAGCGTCCTCACTAGCGGGTACACAGATACGCAGTATTTT	CSVLTSGYTDTQYF
TRBV30	many	TRBJ2-3	NA	TGTGCCTGGAGTGGTCAGCCGGGAGTCACAGATACGCAGTATTTT	CAWSGQPGVTDTQYF
TRBV11-2	few	TRBJ2-7	NA	TGTGCCAGCAGCTTAGGCGGGGAGGCTTTCGAGCAGTACTTC	CASSLGGEAFEQYF
TRBV2	few	TRBJ2-4	NA	TGTGCCAGCACCGGACTAGCCAAAAACATTCAGTACTTC	CASTGLAKNIQYF
TRBV30	many	TRBJ1-5	NA	TGTGCCTGGTCCTTTGGGACGGATCAGCCCCAGCATTTT	CAWSFGTDQPQHF
TRBV6-1	NA	TRBJ2-4	TRBD2	TGTGCCAGCAGTGAAGTACCTAGCGGGACCAAAAACATTCAGTACTTC	CASSEVPSGTKNIQYF
TRBV5-1	many	TRBJ1-4	NA	TGCGCCAGCAGCTTGGAGGCGGTTAATGAAAAACTGTTTTTT	CASSLEAVNEKLFF
TRBV6-5	many	TRBJ2-5	NA	TGTGCCAGCAGTTACTCGCTCGGGACACAAGAGACCCAGTACTTC	CASSYSLGTQETQYF
TRBV3-1	many	TRBJ2-1	NA	TGTGCCAGCAGCCGCACTTCCTCCGGGAGTGGGGCCAATGAGCAGTTCTTC	CASSRTSSGSGANEQFF
TRBV30	many	TRBJ1-2	NA	TGTGCCTGGAGTGTACCAGGACGGATCTATGGCTACACCTTC	CAWSVPGRIYGYTF
TRBV11-2	many	TRBJ2-7	NA	TGTGCCAGCAGCTTAGGATGGGACACCACCTACGAGCAGTACTTC	CASSLGWDTTYEQYF
TRBV6-1	NA	TRBJ1-3	NA	TGTGCCAGCAGTCAAACGATCTCTGGAAACACCATATATTTT	CASSQTISGNTIYF